The 7 T cell receptor beta chains in this list originate from one sample, sequenced in a study of blood T cells in healthy people across ages. Combining a sample-barcoded 5' primer with a J-beta primer mix, a second PCR ran for roughly 6 to 12 cycles. Each CDR3 protein gets one entry after TCRdb re-called the 5' RACE reads with MiXCR. Among fewer than 700,000 distinct CDR3 sequences listed, less than 45% were seen once. The material sequenced was blood. Source of these receptors: a man at least 80 years old in good health.

The J gene is TRBJ2-3, the V gene TRBV5-1; TRBD2 is a possible D gene (6 bases). The CDR3 is made up of 18 amino acids. The V gene's germline CDR1 is SGHRS and CDR2 YFSETQ. V lost 1 base, J lost 6 bases, and 24 bases lay in between. In DNA, the CDR3 is TGCGCCAGCAGCTTGAAGGGCTACGACGGCGGGGTGGCGGATACGCAGTATTTT. This translates into CASSLKGYDGGVADTQYF.

The genes are TRBV28 and TRBJ2-5; TRBD1 is a possible D gene (8 bases). The closer fit of TRBJ2-7 to the DNA end suggests the J call may be wrong. This CDR3 spans 16 amino acids. Germline CDR1 reads MDHEN; CDR2 reads SYDVKM. CDR3 nucleotides: TGTGCCAGCAATCCTAACCTACAGGGGGGGGGGTACGAGCAGTACTTC. It codes for CASNPNLQGGGYEQYF.

The chain employs TRBV6-1 and TRBJ2-2, with D possibly matching TRBD1 (6 bases). The length of the CDR3 is 16 residues. V gave up 1 base and J gave up 8 bases, with 17 bases separating them. Germline V gene data show CDR1 as MNHNS and CDR2 as SASEGT. CDR3 nucleotides: TGTGCCAGCAGTGAAGGGGGGCTAGCTAAGCCTGGGGAGCTGTTTTTT. Amino acids: CASSEGGLAKPGELFF.

Only a few counts were recorded for this clonotype. The chain has TRBV6-1 and TRBJ2-5; D is uncertain. This CDR3 spans 12 amino acids. In germline, CDR1 is MNHNS, CDR2 SASEGT. Trimming cost V 6 bases and J 3 bases, with 8 bases left between them. The DNA of the CDR3 is TGTGCCAGCAGCCCAGAGAAAGAGACCCAGTACTTC. It codes for CASSPEKETQYF.

V is TRBV6-1 and J is TRBJ1-5; 7 bases line up with TRBD1. Germline-derived CDR1 and CDR2 are MNHNS and SASEGT. This CDR3 comprises 18 residues. J was trimmed by 1 base and V by 7 bases; bases with no gene match: 16. The CDR3 nucleotides read TGTGCCAGCAAACGTATAACTACAGGGGTCAAGAGCAATCAGCCCCAGCATTTT. This codes for CASKRITTGVKSNQPQHF.

V is TRBV7-6 and J is TRBJ2-7; D possibly corresponds to TRBD2 (5 bases). With the DNA end fitting TRBJ2-5 better, the J assignment may be wrong. The CDR3 sequence is 14 residues long. Germline assignment: CDR1 SGHVS and CDR2 FNYEAQ. The chain's CDR3 is CASSVDEGPETQYF. The DNA for the CDR3 is TGTGCCAGCAGCGTGGACGAGGGCCCAGAGACCCAGTACTTC.

This clonotype was counted a single time. A clone one base away is much larger, so this may be a read error. CDR3 residues: CSARGLAGGINEKFF. The CDR3 DNA reads TGCAGTGCTAGAGGACTAGCGGGAGGTATAAATGAGAAGTTCTTC. V gene TRBV20-1 combines with J gene TRBJ2-1, with 13 bases identical to TRBD2. Germline lookup yields CDR1 DFQATT and CDR2 SNEGSKA (reference sequence). The CDR3 runs to 15 residues.